The 2 T cell receptor beta chains given below trace back to one sample, sequenced in a study of blood T cells in healthy people across ages. The second PCR ran about 6 to 12 cycles with a sample-barcoded 5' primer and J-beta primers. MiXCR was run by TCRdb on the 5' RACE reads, yielding one entry per CDR3 protein. This table has roughly 1.7 million distinct CDR3 sequences, approximately 32% appearing once. The material sequenced was blood. The receptors here all came from a woman under 40 in good health.

The CDR3 nucleotides are TGTGCCACCAGTGATCCCACTAGCGGGAGCCAAGAGACCCAGTACTTC. It yields the protein CATSDPTSGSQETQYF. The chain carries TRBV24-1 and TRBJ2-4; the match to TRBD2 covers 11 bases. The J call may be mistaken, given a closer DNA end match to TRBJ2-5. Germline V lookup: CDR1 KGHDR, CDR2 SFDVKD. The CDR3 has 16 amino acids.

A few counts support this clonotype. V usage is TRBV5-5 and J usage is TRBJ2-4; no clear D. The tail of the sequence fits TRBJ2-7 better, so the J call may be wrong. The CDR3 has 16 amino acids. CDR1 is SGHKS and CDR2 is YYEKEE in the germline V gene (reference sequence). The CDR3 DNA sequence: TGTGCCAGCAGCTTGTTTGTTCTTCCTCTTTCCTACGAGCAGTACTTC. Its protein product is CASSLFVLPLSYEQYF.